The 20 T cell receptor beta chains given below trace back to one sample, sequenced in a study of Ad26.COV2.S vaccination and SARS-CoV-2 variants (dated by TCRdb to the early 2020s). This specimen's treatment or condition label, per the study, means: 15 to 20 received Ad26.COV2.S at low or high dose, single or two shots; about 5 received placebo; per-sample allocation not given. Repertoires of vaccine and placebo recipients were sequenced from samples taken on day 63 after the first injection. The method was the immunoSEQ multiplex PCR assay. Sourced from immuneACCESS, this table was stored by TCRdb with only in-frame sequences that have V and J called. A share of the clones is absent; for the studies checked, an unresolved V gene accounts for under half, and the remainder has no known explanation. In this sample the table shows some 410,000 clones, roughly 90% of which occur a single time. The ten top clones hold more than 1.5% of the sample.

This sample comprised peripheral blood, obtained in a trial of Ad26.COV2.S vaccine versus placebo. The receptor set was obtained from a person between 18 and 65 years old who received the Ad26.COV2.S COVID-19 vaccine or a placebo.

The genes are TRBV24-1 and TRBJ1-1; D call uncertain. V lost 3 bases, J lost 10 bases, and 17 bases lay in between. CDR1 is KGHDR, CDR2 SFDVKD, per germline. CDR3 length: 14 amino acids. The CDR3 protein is CATSDPGMTEGAFF. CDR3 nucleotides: TGTGCCACCAGTGATCCTGGTATGACTGAGGGAGCTTTCTTT.

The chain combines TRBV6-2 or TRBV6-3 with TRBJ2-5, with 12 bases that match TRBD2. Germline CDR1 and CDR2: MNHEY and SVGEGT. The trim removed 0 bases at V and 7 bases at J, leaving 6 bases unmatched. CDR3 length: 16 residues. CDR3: CASSYSTSGGRGTQYF. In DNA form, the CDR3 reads TGTGCCAGCAGTTACTCAACTAGCGGGGGGCGCGGGACCCAGTACTTC.

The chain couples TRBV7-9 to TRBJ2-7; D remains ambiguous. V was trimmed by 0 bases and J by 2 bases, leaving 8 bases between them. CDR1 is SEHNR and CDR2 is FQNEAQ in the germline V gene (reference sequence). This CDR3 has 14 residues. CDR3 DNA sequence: TGTGCCAGCAGCTTAGCGGACCCACCCTACGAGCAGTACTTC. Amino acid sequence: CASSLADPPYEQYF.

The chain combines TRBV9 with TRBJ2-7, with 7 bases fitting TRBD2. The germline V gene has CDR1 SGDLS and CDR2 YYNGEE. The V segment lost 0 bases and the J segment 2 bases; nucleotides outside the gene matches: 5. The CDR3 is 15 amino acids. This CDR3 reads CASSVGPGTTYEQYF. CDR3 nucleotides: TGTGCCAGCAGCGTAGGTCCGGGGACTACCTACGAGCAGTACTTC.

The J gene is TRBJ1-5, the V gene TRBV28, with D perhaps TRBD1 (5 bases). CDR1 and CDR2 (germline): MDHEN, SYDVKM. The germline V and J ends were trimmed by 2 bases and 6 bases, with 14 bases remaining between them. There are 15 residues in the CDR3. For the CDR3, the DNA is TGTGCCAGCAGTTTAATGGGCAGGGAGAGTCAGCCCCAGCATTTT. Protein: CASSLMGRESQPQHF.

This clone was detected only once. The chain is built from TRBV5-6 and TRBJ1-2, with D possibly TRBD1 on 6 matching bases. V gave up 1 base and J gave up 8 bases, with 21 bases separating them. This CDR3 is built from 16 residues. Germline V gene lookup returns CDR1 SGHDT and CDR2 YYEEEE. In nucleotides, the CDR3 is TGTGCCAGCAGCTTGAGGGACACCGCATCAACTTGGGGCTACACCTTC. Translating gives CASSLRDTASTWGYTF. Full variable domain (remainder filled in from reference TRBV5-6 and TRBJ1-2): DAGVTQSPTHLIKTRGQQVTLRCSPKSGHDTVSWYQQALGQGPQFIFQYYEEEERQRGNFPDRFSGHQFPNYSSELNVNALLLGDSALYLCASSLRDTASTWGYTFGSGTRLTVV.

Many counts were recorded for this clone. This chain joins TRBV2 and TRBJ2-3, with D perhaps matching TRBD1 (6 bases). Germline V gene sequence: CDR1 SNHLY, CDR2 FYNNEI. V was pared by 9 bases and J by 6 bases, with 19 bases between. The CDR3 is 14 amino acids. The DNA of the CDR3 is TGTGCCAGGGACCGGGACACCCCAGGGGATACGCAGTATTTT. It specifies CARDRDTPGDTQYF.

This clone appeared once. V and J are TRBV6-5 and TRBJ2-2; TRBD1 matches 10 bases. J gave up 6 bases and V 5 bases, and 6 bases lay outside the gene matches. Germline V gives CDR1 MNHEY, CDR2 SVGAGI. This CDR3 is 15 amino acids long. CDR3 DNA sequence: TGTGCCAGCAGTAAGACAGGGGGCAATGCCGGGGAGCTGTTTTTT. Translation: CASSKTGGNAGELFF.

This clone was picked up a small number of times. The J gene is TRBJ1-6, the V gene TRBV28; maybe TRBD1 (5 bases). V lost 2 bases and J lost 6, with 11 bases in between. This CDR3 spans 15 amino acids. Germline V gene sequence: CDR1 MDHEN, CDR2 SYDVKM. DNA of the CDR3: TGTGCCAGCAGTTTAACGGGACGGATTAATTCACCCCTCCACTTT. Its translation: CASSLTGRINSPLHF.

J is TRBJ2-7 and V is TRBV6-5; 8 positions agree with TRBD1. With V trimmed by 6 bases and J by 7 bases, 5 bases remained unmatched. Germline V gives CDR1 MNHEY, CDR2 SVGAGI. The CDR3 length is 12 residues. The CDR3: CASRQGAGEQYF. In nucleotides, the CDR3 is TGTGCCAGCAGGCAGGGGGCGGGGGAGCAGTACTTC.

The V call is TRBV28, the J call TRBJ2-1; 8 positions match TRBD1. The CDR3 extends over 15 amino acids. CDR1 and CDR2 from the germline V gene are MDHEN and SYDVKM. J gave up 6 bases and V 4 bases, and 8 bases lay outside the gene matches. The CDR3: CASSSGQAGFNEQFF. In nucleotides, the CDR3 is TGTGCCAGCAGTTCGGGACAGGCTGGTTTCAATGAGCAGTTCTTC.

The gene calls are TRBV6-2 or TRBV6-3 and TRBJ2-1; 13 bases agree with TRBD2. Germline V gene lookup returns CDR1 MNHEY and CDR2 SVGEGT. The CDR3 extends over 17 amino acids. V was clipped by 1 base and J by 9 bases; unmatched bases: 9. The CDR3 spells CASSYWKTSGGALEQFF. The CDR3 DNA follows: TGTGCCAGCAGTTACTGGAAAACTAGCGGGGGGGCACTTGAGCAGTTCTTC.

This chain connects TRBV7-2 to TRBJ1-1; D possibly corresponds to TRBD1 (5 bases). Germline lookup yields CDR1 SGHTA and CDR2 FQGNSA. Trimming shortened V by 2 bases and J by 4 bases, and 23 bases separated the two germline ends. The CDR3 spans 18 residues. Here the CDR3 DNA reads TGTGCCAGCAGCTTAAGGGGACCAATCCCGGGCTCGGGCACTGAAGCTTTCTTT. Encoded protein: CASSLRGPIPGSGTEAFF. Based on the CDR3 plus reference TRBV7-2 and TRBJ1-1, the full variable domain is GAGVSQSPSNKVTEKGKDVELRCDPISGHTALYWYRQSLGQGLEFLIYFQGNSAPDKSGLPSDRFSAERTGGSVSTLTIQRTQQEDSAVYLCASSLRGPIPGSGTEAFFGQGTRLTVV.

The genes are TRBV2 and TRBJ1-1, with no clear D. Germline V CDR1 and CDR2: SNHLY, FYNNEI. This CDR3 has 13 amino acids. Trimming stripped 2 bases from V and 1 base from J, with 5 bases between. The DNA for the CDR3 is TGTGCCAGCAGTGAACAATGGAACACTGAAGCTTTCTTT. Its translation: CASSEQWNTEAFF.

The CDR3 region is CASSPEADLYEQYF. In DNA form, the CDR3 reads TGTGCCAGCTCACCAGAGGCGGACCTCTACGAGCAGTACTTC. The chain employs TRBV18 and TRBJ2-7; D not resolved. Germline CDR1 and CDR2: KGHSH and LQKENI. The CDR3 spans 14 residues. Trimming took off 2 bases at V and 3 bases at J, with 11 bases between the two ends.

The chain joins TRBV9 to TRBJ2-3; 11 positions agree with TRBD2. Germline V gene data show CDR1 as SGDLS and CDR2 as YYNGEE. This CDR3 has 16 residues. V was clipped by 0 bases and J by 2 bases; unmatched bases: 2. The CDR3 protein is CASSVEGLAVTDTQYF. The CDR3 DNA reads TGTGCCAGCAGCGTAGAGGGACTAGCGGTCACAGATACGCAGTATTTT.

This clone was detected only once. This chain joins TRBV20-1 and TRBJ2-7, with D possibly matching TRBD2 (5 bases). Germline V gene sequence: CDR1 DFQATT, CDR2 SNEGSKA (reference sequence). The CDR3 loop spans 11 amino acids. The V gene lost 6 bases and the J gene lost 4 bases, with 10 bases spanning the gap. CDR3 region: CSARTRYEQYF. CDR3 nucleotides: TGCAGTGCCCGTACTAGGTACGAGCAGTACTTC.

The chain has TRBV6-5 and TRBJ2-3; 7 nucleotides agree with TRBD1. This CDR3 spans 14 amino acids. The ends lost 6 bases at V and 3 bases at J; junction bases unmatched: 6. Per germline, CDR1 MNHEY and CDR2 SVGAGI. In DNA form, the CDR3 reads TGTGCCAGCAGCAGGGGGTCGGGTACAGATACGCAGTATTTT. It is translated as CASSRGSGTDTQYF.

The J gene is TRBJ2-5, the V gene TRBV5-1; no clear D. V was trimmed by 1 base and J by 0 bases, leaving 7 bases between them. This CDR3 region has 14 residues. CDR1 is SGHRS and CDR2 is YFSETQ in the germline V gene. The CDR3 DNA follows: TGCGCCAGCAGCTTGACCGCGTACCAAGAGACCCAGTACTTC. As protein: CASSLTAYQETQYF.

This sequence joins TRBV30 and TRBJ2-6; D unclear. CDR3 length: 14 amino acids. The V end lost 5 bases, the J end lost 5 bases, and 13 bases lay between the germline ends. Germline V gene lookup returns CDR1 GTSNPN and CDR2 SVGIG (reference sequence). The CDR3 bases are TGTGCCTGGGGTAGGACGGCTCGGGCCAACGTCCTGACTTTC. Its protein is CAWGRTARANVLTF.